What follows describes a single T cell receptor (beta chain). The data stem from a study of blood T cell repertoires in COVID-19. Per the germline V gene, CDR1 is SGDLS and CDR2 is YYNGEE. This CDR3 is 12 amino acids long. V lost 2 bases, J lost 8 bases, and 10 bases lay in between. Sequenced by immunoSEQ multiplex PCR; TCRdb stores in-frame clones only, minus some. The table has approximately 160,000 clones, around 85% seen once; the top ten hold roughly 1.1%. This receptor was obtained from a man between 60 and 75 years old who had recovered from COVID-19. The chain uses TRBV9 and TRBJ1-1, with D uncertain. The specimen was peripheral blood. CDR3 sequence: CASSVRSWEAFF. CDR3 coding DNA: TGTGCCAGCAGCGTTAGGAGCTGGGAAGCTTTCTTT.